A single sample is the source of the 6 T cell receptor beta chains below, sequenced in a study of OX40 agonist ivuxolimab in advanced cancers. Sequencing used immunoSEQ multiplex PCR; TCRdb keeps in-frame clones, though not all of them. Here the sample spans 35,000 to 40,000 clones, less than 85% being singletons. The specimen was CD4+ or CD8+ T cells sorted from blood, collected in a trial of the OX40 agonist ivuxolimab. These receptors were collected from an adult with an advanced solid tumor such as melanoma, head and neck, liver or kidney cancer.

The rearrangement uses TRBV2 and TRBJ2-7, with TRBD2 identical over 11 bases. This CDR3 contains 18 residues. The junction had 11 bases not matched to a gene; V was cut back by 0 bases and J by 4 bases. CDR1 SNHLY and CDR2 FYNNEI come from the germline V gene. CDR3 DNA: TGTGCCAGCAGTGAAGCTGAAGCGTGGCTAGCGGGAGGATACGAGCAGTACTTC. Amino acid sequence: CASSEAEAWLAGGYEQYF.

This sequence joins TRBV16 and TRBJ2-7; D tentatively reads TRBD1 or TRBD2 (5 bases each). Germline V gene lookup returns CDR1 KGHSY and CDR2 FQNENV. The length of the CDR3 is 13 residues. V gave up 1 base and J gave up 6 bases, with 10 bases separating them. The CDR3 bases are TGTGCCAGCAGCCAATATCGAGGGGCCGAGCAGTACTTC. This codes for CASSQYRGAEQYF.

The chain recombines TRBV1 with TRBJ2-7; the table's TRBD2 call for D was not verified on the DNA. TRBV1 is described as a pseudogene. The CDR3 has 16 residues. The CDR3 nucleotides read TGCACCAGCTGGGTTAGCGGTACAATTTCGTACTACGAGCAGTACTTC. Protein product: CTSWVSGTISYYEQYF.

The V call is TRBV9, the J call TRBJ2-3; D remains unclear. Looked up from germline, CDR1 is SGDLS and CDR2 is YYNGEE. Trimming took off 0 bases at V and 0 bases at J, with 2 bases between the two ends. The CDR3 sequence is 13 residues long. CDR3 bases: TGTGCCAGCAGCGTAGTGAGCACAGATACGCAGTATTTT. Translated, it gives CASSVVSTDTQYF.

V is TRBV27 and J is TRBJ2-1; 7 positions match TRBD2. CDR3 length: 15 residues. Looked up from germline, CDR1 is MNHEY and CDR2 is SMNVEV (reference sequence). V dropped 3 bases and J dropped 8; count of bases not matched to a gene: 10. CDR3 sequence (DNA): TGTGCCAGCAGTTTGGTAGCGGGTCTCGGGGATGAGCAGTTCTTC. This gives the protein CASSLVAGLGDEQFF.

The rearrangement uses TRBV10-1 and TRBJ1-1; D is ambiguous. The CDR3 is 15 amino acids. Trimming left V 0 bases short and J 4 bases short, with 12 bases between. Germline values: CDR1 WNHNN, CDR2 SYGVQD (reference sequence). CDR3 residues: CASSESNEAGTEAFF. CDR3 DNA sequence: TGCGCCAGCAGTGAGTCGAATGAGGCCGGCACTGAAGCTTTCTTT.